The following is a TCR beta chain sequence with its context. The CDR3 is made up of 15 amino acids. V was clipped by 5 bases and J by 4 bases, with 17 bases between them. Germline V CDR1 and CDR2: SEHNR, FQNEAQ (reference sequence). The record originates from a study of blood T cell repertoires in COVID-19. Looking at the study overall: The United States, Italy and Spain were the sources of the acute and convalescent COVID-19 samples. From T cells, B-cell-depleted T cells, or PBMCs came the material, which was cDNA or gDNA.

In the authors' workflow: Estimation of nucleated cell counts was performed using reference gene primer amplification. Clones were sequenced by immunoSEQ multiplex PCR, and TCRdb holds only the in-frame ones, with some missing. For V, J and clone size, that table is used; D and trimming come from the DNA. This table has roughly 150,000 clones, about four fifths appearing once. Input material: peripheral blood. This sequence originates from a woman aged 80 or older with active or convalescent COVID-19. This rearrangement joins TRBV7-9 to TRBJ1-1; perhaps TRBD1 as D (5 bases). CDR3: CASSVPTGVATEAFF. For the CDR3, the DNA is TGTGCCAGCAGCGTACCTACGGGGGTGGCCACTGAAGCTTTCTTT.